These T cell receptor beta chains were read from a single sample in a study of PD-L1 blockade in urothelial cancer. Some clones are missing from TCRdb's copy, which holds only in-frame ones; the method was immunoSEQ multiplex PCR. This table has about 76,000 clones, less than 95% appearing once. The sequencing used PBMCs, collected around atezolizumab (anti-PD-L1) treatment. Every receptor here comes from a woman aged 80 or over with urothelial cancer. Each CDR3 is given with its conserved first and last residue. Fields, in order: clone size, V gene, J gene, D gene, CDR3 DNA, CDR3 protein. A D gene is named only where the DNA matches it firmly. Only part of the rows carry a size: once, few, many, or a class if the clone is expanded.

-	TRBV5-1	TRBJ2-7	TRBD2	TGCGCCAGCAGCTGGGCGGGGGGTCCCGAGCAGTACTTC	CASSWAGGPEQYF
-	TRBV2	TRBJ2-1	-	TGTGCCAGCAGTCGGGATCAATCGGATGAGCAGTTCTTC	CASSRDQSDEQFF
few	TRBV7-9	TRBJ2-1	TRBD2	TGTGCCAGCAGGGCGACTAGCGGGACCTACAATGAGCAGTTCTTC	CASRATSGTYNEQFF
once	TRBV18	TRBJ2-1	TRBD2	TGTGCCAGCTCACCACCATCTAGCGGCCTCGATAATGAGCAGTTCTTC	CASSPPSSGLDNEQFF
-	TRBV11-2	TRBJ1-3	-	TGTGCCAGCAGCTCCAGTCTCCTGAACTCTGGAAACACCATATATTTT	CASSSSLLNSGNTIYF
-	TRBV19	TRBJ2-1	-	TGTGCCAGTAGACGCCAGGACTACAATGAGCAGTTCTTC	CASRRQDYNEQFF
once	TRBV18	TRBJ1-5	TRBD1	TGTGCCAGCTCACTTAGGGGGGACAGAGGGGATAGCAATCAGCCCCAGCATTTT	CASSLRGDRGDSNQPQHF
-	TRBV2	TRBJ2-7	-	TGTGCCAGCACTAGCTTGTACGAGCAGTACTTC	CASTSLYEQYF
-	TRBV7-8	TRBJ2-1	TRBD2	TGTGCCAGCAGCTCCTCGAACCACCCGGGACTAGCGGGAGCAAATGAGCAGTTCTTC	CASSSSNHPGLAGANEQFF
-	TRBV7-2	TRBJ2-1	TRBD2	TGTGCCAGCATGATCACTAGCGGGACGGGTGAGCAGTTCTTC	CASMITSGTGEQFF
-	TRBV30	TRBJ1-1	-	TGTGCCTGGAGTTATGGGGCACGGACTGAAGCTTTCTTT	CAWSYGARTEAFF
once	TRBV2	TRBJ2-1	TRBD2	TGTGCCAGCAGGGCACTAGCGGGAGGGCCTAGCTCCTACAATGAGCAGTTCTTC	CASRALAGGPSSYNEQFF
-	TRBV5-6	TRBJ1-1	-	TGTGCCAGCAGCCCCGCGGGGGGCATGAACACTGAAGCTTTCTTT	CASSPAGGMNTEAFF
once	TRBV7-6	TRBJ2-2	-	TGTGCCAGCAGCTTAGAGTCACAGACCGGGGAGCTGTTTTTT	CASSLESQTGELFF
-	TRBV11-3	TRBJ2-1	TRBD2	TGTGCCAGCAGCTTAGATCGGGGGACTAGGGGCAATGAGCAGTTCTTC	CASSLDRGTRGNEQFF
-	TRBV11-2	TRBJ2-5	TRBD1	TGTGCCAGCAGCGCAGGGGGTCGAGAGACCCAGTACTTC	CASSAGGRETQYF
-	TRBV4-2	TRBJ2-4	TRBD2	TGTGCCAGCAGCCAAGATAGAAATAGCGGGCAACTAGCCAAAAACATTCAGTACTTC	CASSQDRNSGQLAKNIQYF
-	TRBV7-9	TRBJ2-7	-	TGTGCCAGCAGTACCGGGACACCAAACGAGCAGTACTTC	CASSTGTPNEQYF
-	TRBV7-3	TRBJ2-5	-	TGTGCCAGCAGCAGTTCTGCTGGAGGGGCGACCCAGTACTTC	CASSSSAGGATQYF
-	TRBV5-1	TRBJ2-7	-	TGCGCCAGCAGCTCCGAGACATACTCCTACGAGCAGTACTTC	CASSSETYSYEQYF
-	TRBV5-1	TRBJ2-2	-	TGCGCCAGCAGCTTCCCTGTATCCACCGGGGAGCTGTTTTTT	CASSFPVSTGELFF
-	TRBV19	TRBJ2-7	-	TGTGCCAGTAGTAACGGGGGAGGTACCTACGAGCAGTACTTC	CASSNGGGTYEQYF
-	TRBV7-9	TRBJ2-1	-	TGTGCCAGCAGCTTACTATCCAGGGCACATGAGCAGTTCTTC	CASSLLSRAHEQFF
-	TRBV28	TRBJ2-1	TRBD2	TGTGCCAGCAGTTCCTTAGCGGGATACAATGAGCAGTTCTTC	CASSSLAGYNEQFF
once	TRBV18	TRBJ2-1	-	TGTGCCAGCTCTCTGCTAGAGAGTGAGCAGTTCTTC	CASSLLESEQFF
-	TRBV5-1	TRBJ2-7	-	TGCGCCAGCAGCAGAAGCCAGGCTCTCAGCTCCTACGAGCAGTACTTC	CASSRSQALSSYEQYF
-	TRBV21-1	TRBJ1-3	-	TGTGCCAGCTCACGGGGTCCAAGCTCTGGAAACACCATATATTTT	CASSRGPSSGNTIYF
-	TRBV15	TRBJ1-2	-	TGTGCCACCAGCAGAGATCGCTCCCGACAGGTTTATGGCTACACCTTC	CATSRDRSRQVYGYTF
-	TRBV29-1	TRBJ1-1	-	TGCAGCGCGGGGGGACTATTGAACACTGAAGCTTTCTTT	CSAGGLLNTEAFF
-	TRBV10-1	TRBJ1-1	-	TGCGCCAGCAGTGAGCGGGGGGACGGTGAAGCTTTCTTT	CASSERGDGEAFF
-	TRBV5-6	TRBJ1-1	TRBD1	TGTGCCAGCAGCGGGACAGGGGCTGGTAGAGCTTTCTTT	CASSGTGAGRAFF
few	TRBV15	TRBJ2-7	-	TGTGCCACCAGCAGAGAGGTCCCCGGAGGGAGCGACGAGCAGTACTTC	CATSREVPGGSDEQYF
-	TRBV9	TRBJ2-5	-	TGTGCCAGCAGCGTAGCTCAGGGGCGTGAGACCCAGTACTTC	CASSVAQGRETQYF
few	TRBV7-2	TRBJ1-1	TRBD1	TGTGCCAGCATCGAGACAGGGGCCCCAGTCACTGAAGCTTTCTTT	CASIETGAPVTEAFF
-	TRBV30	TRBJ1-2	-	TGTGCCTGGAGCCCTCTCAGGGTGGACTATGGCTACACCTTC	CAWSPLRVDYGYTF
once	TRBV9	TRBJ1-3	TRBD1	TGTGCCAGCAGCAACCGGGACAGCTCTGGAAACACCATATATTTT	CASSNRDSSGNTIYF
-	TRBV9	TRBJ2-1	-	TGTGCCAGCAGCGTAGAACTGGGGGGAGTTTCAAACAATGAGCAGTTCTTC	CASSVELGGVSNNEQFF
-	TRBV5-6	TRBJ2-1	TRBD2	TGTGCCAGCAGCTTATGGCTAGCGGGAGGGATGGGGGGGAATGAGCAGTTCTTC	CASSLWLAGGMGGNEQFF
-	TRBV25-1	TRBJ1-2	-	TGTGCCAGTTCACAGCCAAACTATGGCTACACCTTC	CASSQPNYGYTF
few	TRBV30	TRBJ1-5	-	TGTGCCTGGAGTAAGACAGGCCCGTCCCCCCAGCATTTT	CAWSKTGPSPQHF
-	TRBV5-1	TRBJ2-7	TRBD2	TGCGCCAGCAGCGCCGGGACTAGCGGCTACGAGCAGTACTTC	CASSAGTSGYEQYF
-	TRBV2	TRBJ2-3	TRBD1	TGTGCCAGCAGGCAAACAGGGGGCGGCACAGATACGCAGTATTTT	CASRQTGGGTDTQYF
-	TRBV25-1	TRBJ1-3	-	TGTGCCAGCAGTGCAGGCGGAGGCTCTGGAAACACCATATATTTT	CASSAGGGSGNTIYF
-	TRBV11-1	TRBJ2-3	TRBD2	TGTGCCAGCAGCTTTAGGACTAGCGGGCGGACAGATACGCAGTATTTT	CASSFRTSGRTDTQYF
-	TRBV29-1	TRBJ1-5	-	TGCAGCGTTAGAGTGGGAGGGGGCAATCAGCCCCAGCATTTT	CSVRVGGGNQPQHF
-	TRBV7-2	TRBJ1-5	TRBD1	TGTGCCAGCAGCCCGGACAGGGGGCCCGGTCAGCCCCAGCATTTT	CASSPDRGPGQPQHF
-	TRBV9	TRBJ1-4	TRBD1	TGTGCCAGCAGCGTAGGATCCGGACAGGGAGTTTCGGGAAATGAAAAACTGTTTTTT	CASSVGSGQGVSGNEKLFF
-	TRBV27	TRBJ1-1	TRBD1	TGTGCCAGCAGTCCGGCAGGGGGCGGGAACACTGAAGCTTTCTTT	CASSPAGGGNTEAFF
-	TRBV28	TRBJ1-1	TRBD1	TGTGCCAGCAGATGGCAGACAGGGTGGGGGATCATGAACACTGAAGCTTTCTTT	CASRWQTGWGIMNTEAFF
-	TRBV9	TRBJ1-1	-	TGTGCCAGCAGCGTTGGTGGGGCTAGCACTGAAGCTTTCTTT	CASSVGGASTEAFF
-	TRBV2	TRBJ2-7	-	TGTGCCAGCAGAGCGACTACTCTAATCCCAAACGAGCAGTACTTC	CASRATTLIPNEQYF
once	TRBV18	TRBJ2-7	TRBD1	TGTGCCAGCTCTCTCGGACAGGGGGCTACGAACGAGCAGTACTTC	CASSLGQGATNEQYF
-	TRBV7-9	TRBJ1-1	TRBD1	TGTGCCAGCAGCCTCCTGCCCGGACAGGGGGCCACTGAAGCTTTCTTT	CASSLLPGQGATEAFF
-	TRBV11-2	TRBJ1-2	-	TGTGCCAGCAGCTTGCTCGTGGAGGCCGGCTACACCTTC	CASSLLVEAGYTF
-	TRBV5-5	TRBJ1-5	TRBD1	TGTGCCAGCAGCCCCGGACAGGGAACCCAGCCCCAGCATTTT	CASSPGQGTQPQHF